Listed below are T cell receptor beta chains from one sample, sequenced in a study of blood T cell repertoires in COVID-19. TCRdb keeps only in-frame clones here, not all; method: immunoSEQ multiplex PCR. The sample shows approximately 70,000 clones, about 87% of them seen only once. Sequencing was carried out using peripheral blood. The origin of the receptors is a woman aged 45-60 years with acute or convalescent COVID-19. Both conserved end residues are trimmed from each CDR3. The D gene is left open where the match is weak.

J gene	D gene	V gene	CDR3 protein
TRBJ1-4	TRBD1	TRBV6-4	ASRTGRRTTNEKLF
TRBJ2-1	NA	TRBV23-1	ASSQLGRNRVNEQF
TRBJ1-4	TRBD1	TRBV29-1	SAITRDSGNEKLF
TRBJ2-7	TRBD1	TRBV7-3	ASSPTGVPSYEQY
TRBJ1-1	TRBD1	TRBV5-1	ASSPPGQGRTGAF
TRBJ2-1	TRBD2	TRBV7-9	ASSLGKTSGGNEQF
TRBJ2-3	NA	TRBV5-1	ASSLGQDTDTQY
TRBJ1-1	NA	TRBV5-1	ASSSGGADTEAF
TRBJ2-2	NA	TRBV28	ASIGGPGELF
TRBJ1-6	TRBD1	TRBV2	ASSRGQAVSSPLH
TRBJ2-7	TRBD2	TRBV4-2	ASSQPSIVVAGGLYEQY
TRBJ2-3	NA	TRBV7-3	ASGRRETDTQY
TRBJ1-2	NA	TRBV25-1	ASRGGYT
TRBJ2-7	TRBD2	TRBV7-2	ASSPGLVDKQQY
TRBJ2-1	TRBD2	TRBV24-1	ASSPAGGTDEQF
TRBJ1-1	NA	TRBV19	ASKRGLSPTEAF
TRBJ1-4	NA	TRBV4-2	ASSPGQPNEKLF
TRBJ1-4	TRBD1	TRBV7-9	ASSSQDRGSAEKLF
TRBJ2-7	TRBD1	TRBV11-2	ASSGPRQGRYEQY
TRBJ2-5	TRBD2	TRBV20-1	SASPTSGGGQETQY
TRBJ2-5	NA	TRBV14	ASKSTRAKETQY
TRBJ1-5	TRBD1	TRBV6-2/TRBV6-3	ASRPGTGGLVDQPQH
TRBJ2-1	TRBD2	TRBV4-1	ASSQGSRGAYNEQF
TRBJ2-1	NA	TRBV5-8	ASSLGASSYNEQF
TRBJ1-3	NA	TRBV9	ASSEDSRTGNTIY
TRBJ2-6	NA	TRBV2	ASTLHRLTGANVLT
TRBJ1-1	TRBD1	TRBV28	ASTAGGQMNTEAF
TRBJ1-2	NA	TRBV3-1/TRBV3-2	ASRPQGNYGYT
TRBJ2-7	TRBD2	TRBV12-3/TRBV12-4	ASRRGDYEQY
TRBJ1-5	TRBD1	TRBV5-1	ASSLGQGSYQPQH
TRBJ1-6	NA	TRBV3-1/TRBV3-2	ASSQEAGVTYSPLH
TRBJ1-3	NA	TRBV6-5	ASSSLSGGALNTIY
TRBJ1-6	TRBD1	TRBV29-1	SPSLPGQGGTWGNSPLH
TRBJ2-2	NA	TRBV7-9	ASSFSPGTNTGELF
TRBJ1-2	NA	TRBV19	ASSIVGQPNYGYT
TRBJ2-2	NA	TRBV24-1	ATSDRGTGELF
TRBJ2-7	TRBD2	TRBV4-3	ASSQGAGENYEQY
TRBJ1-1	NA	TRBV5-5	ASSLISTGNTEAF
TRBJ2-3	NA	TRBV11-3	ASSLGGRSVDTQY
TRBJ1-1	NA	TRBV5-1	ASSLGRLGTEAF